The 27 T cell receptor beta chains listed next were all sequenced from one sample in a study of blood T cell repertoires in COVID-19. TCRdb keeps only in-frame clones here, not all; method: immunoSEQ multiplex PCR. Of under 300,000 clones listed, 70% to 90% are singletons. Material: PBMCs or T cells enriched from blood (not recorded which). The receptors stem from a woman aged 35 to 49 with acute COVID-19.

This sequence joins TRBV28 and TRBJ2-2; D is unresolved. The germline V and J ends were trimmed by 10 bases and 0 bases, with 6 bases remaining between them. Germline CDR1 is MDHEN and CDR2 is SYDVKM. CDR3 size: 12 residues. In DNA form, the CDR3 reads TGTGCCACCCCCTCGAACACCGGGGAGCTGTTTTTT. It is translated as CATPSNTGELFF.

This sequence joins TRBV11-3 and TRBJ2-1; TRBD1 aligns across 7 bases. The CDR3 has 15 residues. Germline-derived CDR1 and CDR2 are SGHNT and YENEEA. The ends lost 2 bases at V and 2 bases at J; junction bases unmatched: 3. For the CDR3, the DNA is TGTGCCAGCAGCTTACTCCAGGGGGCCTACAATGAGCAGTTCTTC. It encodes CASSLLQGAYNEQFF.

The chain combines TRBV28 with TRBJ1-1, with 10 bases matching TRBD1. Germline CDR1 MDHEN, CDR2 SYDVKM. V shed 4 bases and J 0 bases; nucleotides not matched to a gene: 11. The CDR3 totals 18 residues. The CDR3 loop reads CASSSWGDRGIMNTEAFF. For the CDR3, the DNA is TGTGCCAGCAGTTCCTGGGGGGACAGGGGCATCATGAACACTGAAGCTTTCTTT.

This chain links TRBV4-3 with TRBJ2-1, with D maybe TRBD1 (5 bases). Germline lookup yields CDR1 LGHNA and CDR2 YSLEER. Between the trimmed V and J ends, which lost 2 bases and 7 bases, there was a span of 15 bases. The CDR3 spans 15 residues. The CDR3 loop reads CASSQYRGLMNEQFF. The DNA of the CDR3 is TGCGCCAGCAGCCAATATAGGGGCTTAATGAATGAGCAGTTCTTC.

This clone was observed once. Compared with germline, one end of the junction differs, possibly owing to a read error. The chain employs TRBV11-3 and TRBJ2-3; 9 nucleotides agree with TRBD2. The germline CDR1 and CDR2 sequences are SGHNT and YENEEA. This CDR3 has 15 amino acids. Here the CDR3 DNA reads TGTGCCAGCAGGAAACCCGGGACTAGCATAGATACGCAGTATTTT. This sequence encodes CASRKPGTSIDTQYF. The full variable domain, with the rest looked up from reference TRBV11-3 and TRBJ2-3, is EAGVVQSPRYKIIEKKQPVAFWCNPISGHNTLYWYLQNLGQGPELLIRYENEEAVDDSQLPKDRFSAERLKGVDSTLKIQPAELGDSAVYLCASRKPGTSIDTQYFGPGTRLTVL.

The CDR3 is CASSQRTGGNTGELFF. The CDR3 DNA is TGTGCCAGCAGTCAAAGGACAGGGGGGAACACCGGGGAGCTGTTTTTT. V usage is TRBV25-1 and J usage is TRBJ2-2; 10 positions agree with TRBD1. Per germline, CDR1 MGHDK and CDR2 SYGVNS. The trim removed 5 bases at V and 1 base at J, leaving 4 bases unmatched. This CDR3 comprises 16 residues.

The V and J genes are TRBV5-5 and TRBJ1-4, with 7 bases lining up with TRBD1. Germline lookup yields CDR1 SGHKS and CDR2 YYEKEE (reference sequence). The CDR3 length is 16 residues. J was trimmed by 3 bases and V by 4 bases; bases with no gene match: 9. For the CDR3, the DNA is TGTGCCAGCAGCGGAATACACAGGGGACCTAATGAAAAACTGTTTTTT. Amino acids: CASSGIHRGPNEKLFF.

J is TRBJ1-1 and V is TRBV7-9; TRBD1 aligns across 10 bases. The V segment lost 4 bases and the J segment 5 bases; nucleotides outside the gene matches: 4. In germline, CDR1 is SEHNR, CDR2 FQNEAQ (reference sequence). The CDR3 has 14 amino acids. This CDR3 reads CASSYGQGETEAFF. In DNA form, the CDR3 reads TGTGCCAGCAGCTATGGACAGGGGGAGACTGAAGCTTTCTTT.

The chain recombines TRBV5-1 with TRBJ1-2, with D perhaps matching TRBD1 (6 bases). Germline lookup yields CDR1 SGHRS and CDR2 YFSETQ. Trimming left V 0 bases short and J 6 bases short, with 9 bases between. This CDR3 region has 13 residues. This CDR3 is CASSLGTANGYTF. The DNA for the CDR3 is TGCGCCAGCAGCTTGGGGACAGCAAATGGCTACACCTTC.

The chain joins TRBV7-2 to TRBJ2-3, with D perhaps matching TRBD2 (6 bases). The CDR3 has 14 amino acids. The V end was cut by 4 bases, the J end by 6 bases, with 14 bases between. The V gene's germline CDR1 is SGHTA and CDR2 FQGNSA. CDR3: CASSSGLRFDTQYF. In nucleotides, the CDR3 is TGTGCCAGCAGCTCGGGACTCCGGTTTGATACGCAGTATTTT.

This clone was recorded once. The chain couples TRBV9 to TRBJ1-1; 7 bases line up with TRBD1. Germline-derived CDR1 and CDR2 are SGDLS and YYNGEE. This CDR3 has 16 residues. Losses at the gene ends were 0 bases for V and 1 base for J; bases not matched to a gene: 6. The DNA of the CDR3 is TGTGCCAGCAGCGTAGGACAGGGCCAGAGGAACACTGAAGCTTTCTTT. Its translation: CASSVGQGQRNTEAFF.

This chain joins TRBV12-3 or TRBV12-4 and TRBJ1-5; D unresolved. There are 13 residues in the CDR3. The ends were cut back, 6 bases at V and 5 bases at J, with 11 bases in the middle. The CDR3 region is CASRAQAHQPQHF. The CDR3 DNA reads as TGTGCCAGCAGGGCGCAGGCGCATCAGCCCCAGCATTTT.

The genes are TRBV7-9 and TRBJ2-5; D is possibly TRBD1 (8 bases). This CDR3 has 14 amino acids. The V end was cut by 10 bases, the J end by 1 base, with 16 bases between. Germline V lookup: CDR1 SEHNR, CDR2 FQNEAQ (reference sequence). In DNA form, the CDR3 reads TGTGCCACCGGGAGGACAGGGAGCCAAGAGACCCAGTACTTC. It translates to CATGRTGSQETQYF.

The rearrangement joins TRBV21-1 to TRBJ2-7; the table's D gene call, TRBD2, was not cross checked with the DNA. TRBV21-1 represents a pseudogene. The CDR3 spans 16 residues. CDR3 amino acids: CASSKTSGGQYYEQYV. CDR3 nucleotide sequence: TGTGCCAGCAGCAAGACTAGCGGGGGACAATACTACGAGCAGTACGTC.

This chain connects TRBV12-3 or TRBV12-4 to TRBJ2-1; D is undetermined. V shed 6 bases and J shed 9 bases, with 12 bases lying between them. The CDR3 has 12 amino acids. The CDR3 DNA reads as TGTGCCAGCAGCCCTTTTCTTGTTGAGCAGTTCTTC. It yields the protein CASSPFLVEQFF.

This clone was found a few times. The V call is TRBV19, the J call TRBJ1-5; 12 nucleotides line up with TRBD1. The junction had 13 bases not matched to a gene; V was cut back by 8 bases and J by 2 bases. Germline-derived CDR1 and CDR2 are LNHDA and SQIVND (reference sequence). The length of the CDR3 is 18 residues. CDR3 in amino acids: CASGPRDRGRVGNQPQHF. The CDR3 DNA reads TGTGCCAGTGGCCCCCGGGACAGGGGGCGCGTTGGCAATCAGCCCCAGCATTTT.

The chain couples TRBV7-2 to TRBJ2-5; 11 nucleotides match TRBD1. The CDR3 loop spans 15 amino acids. Germline V lookup: CDR1 SGHTA, CDR2 FQGNSA. With 4 bases clipped from V and 4 bases from J, the junction kept 5 bases outside the gene matches. The CDR3 nucleotides are TGTGCCAGCAGCTCGGACAGGGGGCAAGGAGAGACCCAGTACTTC. As protein: CASSSDRGQGETQYF.

The V and J genes are TRBV21-1 and TRBJ1-2; the table's D call of TRBD1 was not tested on the DNA. TRBV21-1 is described as a pseudogene. The CDR3 extends over 14 amino acids. Here the CDR3 reads CASSDLTDSYGYTF. For the CDR3, the DNA is TGTGCCAGCAGCGACCTCACGGACAGCTATGGCTACACCTTC.

The gene calls are TRBV5-1 and TRBJ2-3; D is uncertain. CDR1 is SGHRS, CDR2 YFSETQ, per germline. V dropped 2 bases and J dropped 0 bases, with 7 bases sitting between them. This CDR3 comprises 14 residues. CDR3 protein: CASSLARSTDTQYF. The CDR3 DNA sequence: TGCGCCAGCAGCTTAGCTCGTAGCACAGATACGCAGTATTTT.

V gene TRBV11-2 combines with J gene TRBJ2-5, with D tentatively TRBD1 (5 bases). Trimming cost V 1 base and J 7 bases, with 7 bases left between them. In germline, CDR1 is SGHAT, CDR2 FQNNGV. The CDR3 covers 12 residues. The DNA of the CDR3 is TGTGCCAGCAGCTTAGGGGGCGCGACCCAGTACTTC. Translating it yields CASSLGGATQYF.

This chain connects TRBV6-5 to TRBJ1-2, with D uncertain. Per the germline V gene, CDR1 is MNHEY and CDR2 is SVGAGI. This CDR3 spans 13 amino acids. Trimming took 4 bases from V and 4 from J, leaving 10 bases between them. CDR3 amino acids: CASSSRLPYGYTF. DNA for the CDR3: TGTGCCAGCAGTTCCAGGCTTCCCTATGGCTACACCTTC.

The chain is built from TRBV19 and TRBJ1-5; 7 bases align to TRBD1. The CDR3 loop spans 15 amino acids. Looked up from germline, CDR1 is LNHDA and CDR2 is SQIVND (reference sequence). V was clipped by 6 bases and J by 5 bases; unmatched bases: 10. CDR3 sequence reads: CASRHGRGQDQPQHF. DNA for the CDR3: TGTGCCAGTAGACACGGAAGGGGGCAGGATCAGCCCCAGCATTTT.

The rearrangement links TRBV24-1 to TRBJ2-5, with D tentatively TRBD1 (5 bases). Trimming took 5 bases from V and 4 from J, leaving 13 bases between them. Per the germline V gene, CDR1 is KGHDR and CDR2 is SFDVKD. The CDR3 length is 14 residues. The CDR3 protein is CATSGPGSIETQYF. CDR3 nucleotide sequence: TGTGCCACCAGTGGCCCAGGGTCAATAGAGACCCAGTACTTC.

This clone was observed a few times. This sample also contains other DNA sequences that code for the same CDR3. The chain recombines TRBV3-1 (or the pseudogene TRBV3-2) with TRBJ2-1, with D possibly TRBD2 on 5 matching bases. V was pared by 0 bases and J by 2 bases, with 11 bases between. Germline CDR1 and CDR2: LGHDT and YNNKEL (reference sequence). The CDR3 contains 16 residues. The CDR3 is CASSQDPGVTYNEQFF. The DNA for the CDR3 is TGTGCCAGCAGCCAAGATCCCGGGGTCACCTACAATGAGCAGTTCTTC.

The chain combines TRBV27 with TRBJ1-6; TRBD1 matches at 8 bases. CDR1 is MNHEY and CDR2 is SMNVEV in the germline V gene (reference sequence). The CDR3 length is 16 residues. Trimming took 5 bases from V and 5 from J; bases not matched to a gene: 8. CDR3 bases: TGTGCCAGCAGTCCCGGGACAGGAGCTAATAATTCACCCCTCCACTTT. This sequence encodes CASSPGTGANNSPLHF.

The CDR3 protein is CASSPAFGSSGNTIYF. In DNA, the CDR3 is TGCGCCAGCAGCCCTGCTTTCGGTAGCTCTGGAAACACCATATATTTT. The chain has TRBV4-1 and TRBJ1-3; no clear D. Trimming took 4 bases from V and 0 from J, leaving 13 bases between them. The CDR3 length is 16 residues. CDR1 and CDR2 from the germline V gene are MGHRA and YSYEKL.

This chain uses TRBV4-1 with TRBJ1-2; D not certain. The CDR3 has 14 residues. V was shortened by 4 bases and J by 4 bases, with 13 bases between the two germline ends. The germline V gene has CDR1 MGHRA and CDR2 YSYEKL. DNA of the CDR3: TGCGCCAGCAGCCTTCGGGTCGGGAGCTATGGCTACACCTTC. Translation gives CASSLRVGSYGYTF.